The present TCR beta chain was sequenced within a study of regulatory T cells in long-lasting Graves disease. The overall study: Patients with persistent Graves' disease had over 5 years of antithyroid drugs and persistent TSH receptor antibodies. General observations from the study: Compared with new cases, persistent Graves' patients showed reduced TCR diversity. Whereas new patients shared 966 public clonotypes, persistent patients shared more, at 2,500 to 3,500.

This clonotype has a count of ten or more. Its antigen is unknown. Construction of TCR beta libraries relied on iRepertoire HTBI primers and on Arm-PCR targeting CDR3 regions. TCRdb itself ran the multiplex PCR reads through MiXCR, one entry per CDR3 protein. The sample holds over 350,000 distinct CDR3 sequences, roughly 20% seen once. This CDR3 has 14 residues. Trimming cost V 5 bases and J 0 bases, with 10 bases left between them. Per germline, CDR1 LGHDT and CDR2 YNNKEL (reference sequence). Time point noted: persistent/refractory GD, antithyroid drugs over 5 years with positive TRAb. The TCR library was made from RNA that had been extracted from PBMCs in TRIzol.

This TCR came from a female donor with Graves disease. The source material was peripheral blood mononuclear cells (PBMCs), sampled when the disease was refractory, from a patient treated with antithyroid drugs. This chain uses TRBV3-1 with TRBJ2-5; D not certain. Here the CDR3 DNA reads TGTGCCAGCAGCTTGGGTCCCTACCAAGAGACCCAGTACTTC. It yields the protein CASSLGPYQETQYF.